The present T cell receptor (beta chain) was sequenced within a study of T cells in Graves' hyperthyroidism and ophthalmopathy. The study's findings and limits: Blood also contained most expanded thyroid clonotypes above 0.001.

Many counts were recorded for this clonotype. Its antigen is as yet unknown. RNA transcripts were the template for amplifying TCR beta CDR3 regions. Primed by the HTBI set, a first-round RT-PCR was run on the TCR CDR3. TCRdb itself ran the multiplex PCR reads through MiXCR, one entry per CDR3 protein. The table includes 450,000 to 550,000 distinct CDR3 sequences, approximately 24% detected once. The germline CDR1 and CDR2 sequences are SQVTM and ANQGSEA. The V end lost 5 bases, the J end lost 0 bases, and 7 bases lay between the germline ends. The CDR3 is made up of 12 amino acids. The sample consisted of blood. The sequence derives from a woman in her twenties or thirties with Graves' ophthalmopathy. The chain is built from TRBV29-1 and TRBJ1-1; D remains ambiguous. The CDR3 region is CSVSNMNTEAFF. In DNA, the CDR3 is TGCAGCGTTTCGAATATGAACACTGAAGCTTTCTTT.